Listed here are 18 T cell receptor beta chains from one sample, sequenced in a study of cytomegalovirus exposure and HLA in healthy donors. Both 60 Vbeta primers and 13 Jbeta primers went into the PCR. The protocol was immunoSEQ multiplex PCR, while the TCRdb copy is restricted to in-frame clones and leaves out a portion. This sample has around 130,000 clones, with roughly 8.3% found just once. The specimen sequenced was PBMCs. Receptors originate from a man aged 35-49 years in good health and CMV-seronegative.

This clone was observed a few times. Here the CDR3 reads CASSLRGLGETQYF. For the CDR3, the DNA is TGTGCCAGCAGTTTAAGGGGGCTAGGGGAGACCCAGTACTTC. The rearrangement joins TRBV27 to TRBJ2-5; 7 bases map to TRBD1. The CDR3 spans 14 residues. Germline V gene sequence: CDR1 MNHEY, CDR2 SMNVEV (reference sequence). V shed 2 bases and J 5 bases; nucleotides not matched to a gene: 5.

The chain is built from TRBV7-9 and TRBJ1-1; D is ambiguous. Germline V CDR1 and CDR2: SEHNR, FQNEAQ (reference sequence). V gave up 4 bases and J gave up 4 bases, with 7 bases separating them. The CDR3 contains 12 residues. The CDR3 sequence: CASSSPVTEAFF. The CDR3 DNA follows: TGTGCCAGCAGCTCGCCGGTCACTGAAGCTTTCTTT.

This clone was detected once. The CDR3 here is CASSSGRGGGSDEQFF. The CDR3 bases are TGTGCCAGCAGCTCCGGTCGGGGGGGTGGGAGCGATGAGCAGTTCTTC. This chain connects TRBV5-8 to TRBJ2-1; 8 bases agree with TRBD2. The V gene end was trimmed by 3 bases and the J gene end by 8 bases; junction bases not matched to a gene: 13. CDR3 length equals 16 residues. From germline, CDR1 is SGHTS and CDR2 YDEGEE.

This clone has only a few counts. J is TRBJ2-2 and V is TRBV19; TRBD1 matches at 8 bases. Germline loops: CDR1 LNHDA, CDR2 SQIVND (reference sequence). This CDR3 is built from 14 residues. Trimming cost V 4 bases and J 4 bases; bases outside gene matches: 2. The CDR3 loop is CASSTTGGTGELFF. CDR3 nucleotides: TGTGCCAGTAGTACTACAGGGGGCACCGGGGAGCTGTTTTTT.

The V call is TRBV2, the J call TRBJ2-3; TRBD2 agrees at 8 bases. This CDR3 comprises 15 residues. Unmatched junction bases numbered 10, after V lost 6 bases and J lost 5 bases. Germline V gene sequence: CDR1 SNHLY, CDR2 FYNNEI. In nucleotides, the CDR3 is TGTGCCAGCAGGGGGGATAGCGGGGCTGGAGATACGCAGTATTTT. Its translation is CASRGDSGAGDTQYF. The whole variable domain, remainder taken from reference TRBV2 and TRBJ2-3, is EPEVTQTPSHQVTQMGQEVILRCVPISNHLYFYWYRQILGQKVEFLVSFYNNEISEKSEIFDDQFSVERPDGSNFTLKIRSTKLEDSAMYFCASRGDSGAGDTQYFGPGTRLTVL.

The chain couples TRBV7-2 to TRBJ1-2; 9 nucleotides agree with TRBD1. The CDR3 has 15 residues. Germline V gene sequence: CDR1 SGHTA, CDR2 FQGNSA. Trimming cost V 5 bases and J 5 bases; bases outside gene matches: 9. DNA of the CDR3: TGTGCCAGCAGCCCAGGACAGGGGAGAAGGTATGGCTACACCTTC. Translation: CASSPGQGRRYGYTF.

The chain carries TRBV7-9 and TRBJ2-2; TRBD1 aligns across 9 bases. Looked up from germline, CDR1 is SEHNR and CDR2 is FQNEAQ (reference sequence). The CDR3 is made up of 14 amino acids. Trimming took 5 bases from V and 7 from J; bases not matched to a gene: 5. CDR3 DNA: TGTGCCAGCAGCGAGTACAGGGGGCTCGGGGAGCTGTTTTTT. Protein: CASSEYRGLGELFF.

V and J are TRBV5-4 and TRBJ2-5; D is perhaps TRBD2 (6 bases). Trimming cost V 9 bases and J 3 bases, with 15 bases left between them. The CDR3 covers 13 residues. Germline-derived CDR1 and CDR2 are SGHNT and YYREEE (reference sequence). This CDR3 is CATAGPGEETQYF. DNA of the CDR3: TGTGCCACCGCGGGGCCCGGCGAAGAGACCCAGTACTTC.

There are a few counts of this clone. This chain uses TRBV4-1 with TRBJ1-1; D possibly corresponds to TRBD1 (5 bases). The V end lost 2 bases, the J end lost 7 bases, and 11 bases lay between the germline ends. The CDR3 is made up of 13 amino acids. The germline gives CDR1 MGHRA, CDR2 YSYEKL. CDR3 DNA: TGCGCCAGCAGCCAATATCAGGGCTTTGAAGCTTTCTTT. This gives the protein CASSQYQGFEAFF.

The gene calls are TRBV21-1 and TRBJ1-2; the table's D gene call, TRBD1, was not cross checked with the DNA. TRBV21-1 is a pseudogene segment. The CDR3 length is 14 residues. CDR3 in DNA: TGTGCCAGCAGCAAAGGGACAGCGAGCTATGGCTACACCTTC. As protein: CASSKGTASYGYTF.

The chain combines TRBV2 with TRBJ2-5; 8 nucleotides match TRBD2. J was trimmed by 6 bases and V by 9 bases; bases with no gene match: 9. There are 13 residues in the CDR3. The germline CDR1 and CDR2 sequences are SNHLY and FYNNEI. The CDR3 spells CASSASGGKTQYF. CDR3 bases: TGTGCCAGTAGCGCCAGCGGGGGAAAGACCCAGTACTTC.

There are a few counts of this clone. The chain uses TRBV5-1 and TRBJ2-7, with 8 nucleotides matching TRBD1. There are 14 residues in the CDR3. Germline trimming cut 4 bases from V and 3 bases from J; bases unmatched to any gene: 6. In germline, CDR1 is SGHRS, CDR2 YFSETQ. The CDR3 region has the DNA TGCGCCAGCAGCACCGGGACAGGTCTCTACGAGCAGTACTTC. Translating it yields CASSTGTGLYEQYF.

The chain employs TRBV28 and TRBJ1-1; D gene uncertain. The germline V and J ends were trimmed by 3 bases and 4 bases, with 9 bases remaining between them. The germline CDR1 and CDR2 sequences are MDHEN and SYDVKM. The CDR3 has 13 amino acids. Here the CDR3 reads CASSFDASTEAFF. DNA for the CDR3: TGTGCCAGCAGTTTTGATGCGTCCACTGAAGCTTTCTTT. Full variable domain (remainder filled in from reference TRBV28 and TRBJ1-1): DVKVTQSSRYLVKRTGEKVFLECVQDMDHENMFWYRQDPGLGLRLIYFSYDVKMKEKGDIPEGYSVSREKKERFSLILESASTNQTSMYLCASSFDASTEAFFGQGTRLTVV.

This clone showed up just a few times. This sequence joins TRBV7-6 and TRBJ2-1, with a possible D match to TRBD1 (6 bases). Germline V gives CDR1 SGHVS, CDR2 FNYEAQ. The CDR3 consists of 16 residues. Trimming took off 0 bases at V and 4 bases at J, with 13 bases between the two ends. The CDR3 bases are TGTGCCAGCAGCTTAGCGGGGGCCGGCGAGTACAATGAGCAGTTCTTC. Its protein product is CASSLAGAGEYNEQFF.

This clone has a handful of counts. This chain connects TRBV30 to TRBJ1-1, with unresolved D. From germline, CDR1 is GTSNPN and CDR2 SVGIG (reference sequence). Trimming took off 1 base at V and 4 bases at J, with 10 bases between the two ends. The CDR3 runs to 13 residues. CDR3 bases: TGTGCCTGGAGTGGAGGTTTGGTCACTGAAGCTTTCTTT. Translating gives CAWSGGLVTEAFF.

V is TRBV29-1 and J is TRBJ2-5; perhaps TRBD2 as D (7 bases). Trimming took 5 bases from V and 1 from J, leaving 17 bases between them. This CDR3 has 15 amino acids. Germline V gene lookup returns CDR1 SQVTM and CDR2 ANQGSEA. CDR3 sequence reads: CSVTPGRGFQETQYF. DNA of the CDR3: TGCAGCGTTACCCCTGGGAGGGGGTTCCAAGAGACCCAGTACTTC.

Only a few counts were recorded for this clone. This chain joins TRBV9 and TRBJ2-2; D possibly corresponds to TRBD1 (5 bases). The CDR3 runs to 19 residues. V was pared by 3 bases and J by 0 bases, with 21 bases between. CDR1 SGDLS and CDR2 YYNGEE come from the germline V gene. CDR3: CASSGVGADPRSNTGELFF. The CDR3 region has the DNA TGTGCCAGCAGCGGGGTTGGGGCAGACCCACGATCGAACACCGGGGAGCTGTTTTTT. Combining the CDR3 with reference TRBV9 and TRBJ2-2 gives the whole variable domain DSGVTQTPKHLITATGQRVTLRCSPRSGDLSVYWYQQSLDQGLQFLIQYYNGEERAKGNILERFSAQQFPDLHSELNLSSLELGDSALYFCASSGVGADPRSNTGELFFGEGSRLTVL.

This clone was recorded a few times. The gene calls are TRBV7-2 and TRBJ1-2; D is perhaps TRBD1 (6 bases). Germline CDR1 and CDR2: SGHTA and FQGNSA. V was pared by 4 bases and J by 4 bases, with 13 bases between. CDR3 length: 14 residues. In DNA form, the CDR3 reads TGTGCCAGCAGCTCGCAGGGGCACGGCTATGGCTACACCTTC. Protein: CASSSQGHGYGYTF.